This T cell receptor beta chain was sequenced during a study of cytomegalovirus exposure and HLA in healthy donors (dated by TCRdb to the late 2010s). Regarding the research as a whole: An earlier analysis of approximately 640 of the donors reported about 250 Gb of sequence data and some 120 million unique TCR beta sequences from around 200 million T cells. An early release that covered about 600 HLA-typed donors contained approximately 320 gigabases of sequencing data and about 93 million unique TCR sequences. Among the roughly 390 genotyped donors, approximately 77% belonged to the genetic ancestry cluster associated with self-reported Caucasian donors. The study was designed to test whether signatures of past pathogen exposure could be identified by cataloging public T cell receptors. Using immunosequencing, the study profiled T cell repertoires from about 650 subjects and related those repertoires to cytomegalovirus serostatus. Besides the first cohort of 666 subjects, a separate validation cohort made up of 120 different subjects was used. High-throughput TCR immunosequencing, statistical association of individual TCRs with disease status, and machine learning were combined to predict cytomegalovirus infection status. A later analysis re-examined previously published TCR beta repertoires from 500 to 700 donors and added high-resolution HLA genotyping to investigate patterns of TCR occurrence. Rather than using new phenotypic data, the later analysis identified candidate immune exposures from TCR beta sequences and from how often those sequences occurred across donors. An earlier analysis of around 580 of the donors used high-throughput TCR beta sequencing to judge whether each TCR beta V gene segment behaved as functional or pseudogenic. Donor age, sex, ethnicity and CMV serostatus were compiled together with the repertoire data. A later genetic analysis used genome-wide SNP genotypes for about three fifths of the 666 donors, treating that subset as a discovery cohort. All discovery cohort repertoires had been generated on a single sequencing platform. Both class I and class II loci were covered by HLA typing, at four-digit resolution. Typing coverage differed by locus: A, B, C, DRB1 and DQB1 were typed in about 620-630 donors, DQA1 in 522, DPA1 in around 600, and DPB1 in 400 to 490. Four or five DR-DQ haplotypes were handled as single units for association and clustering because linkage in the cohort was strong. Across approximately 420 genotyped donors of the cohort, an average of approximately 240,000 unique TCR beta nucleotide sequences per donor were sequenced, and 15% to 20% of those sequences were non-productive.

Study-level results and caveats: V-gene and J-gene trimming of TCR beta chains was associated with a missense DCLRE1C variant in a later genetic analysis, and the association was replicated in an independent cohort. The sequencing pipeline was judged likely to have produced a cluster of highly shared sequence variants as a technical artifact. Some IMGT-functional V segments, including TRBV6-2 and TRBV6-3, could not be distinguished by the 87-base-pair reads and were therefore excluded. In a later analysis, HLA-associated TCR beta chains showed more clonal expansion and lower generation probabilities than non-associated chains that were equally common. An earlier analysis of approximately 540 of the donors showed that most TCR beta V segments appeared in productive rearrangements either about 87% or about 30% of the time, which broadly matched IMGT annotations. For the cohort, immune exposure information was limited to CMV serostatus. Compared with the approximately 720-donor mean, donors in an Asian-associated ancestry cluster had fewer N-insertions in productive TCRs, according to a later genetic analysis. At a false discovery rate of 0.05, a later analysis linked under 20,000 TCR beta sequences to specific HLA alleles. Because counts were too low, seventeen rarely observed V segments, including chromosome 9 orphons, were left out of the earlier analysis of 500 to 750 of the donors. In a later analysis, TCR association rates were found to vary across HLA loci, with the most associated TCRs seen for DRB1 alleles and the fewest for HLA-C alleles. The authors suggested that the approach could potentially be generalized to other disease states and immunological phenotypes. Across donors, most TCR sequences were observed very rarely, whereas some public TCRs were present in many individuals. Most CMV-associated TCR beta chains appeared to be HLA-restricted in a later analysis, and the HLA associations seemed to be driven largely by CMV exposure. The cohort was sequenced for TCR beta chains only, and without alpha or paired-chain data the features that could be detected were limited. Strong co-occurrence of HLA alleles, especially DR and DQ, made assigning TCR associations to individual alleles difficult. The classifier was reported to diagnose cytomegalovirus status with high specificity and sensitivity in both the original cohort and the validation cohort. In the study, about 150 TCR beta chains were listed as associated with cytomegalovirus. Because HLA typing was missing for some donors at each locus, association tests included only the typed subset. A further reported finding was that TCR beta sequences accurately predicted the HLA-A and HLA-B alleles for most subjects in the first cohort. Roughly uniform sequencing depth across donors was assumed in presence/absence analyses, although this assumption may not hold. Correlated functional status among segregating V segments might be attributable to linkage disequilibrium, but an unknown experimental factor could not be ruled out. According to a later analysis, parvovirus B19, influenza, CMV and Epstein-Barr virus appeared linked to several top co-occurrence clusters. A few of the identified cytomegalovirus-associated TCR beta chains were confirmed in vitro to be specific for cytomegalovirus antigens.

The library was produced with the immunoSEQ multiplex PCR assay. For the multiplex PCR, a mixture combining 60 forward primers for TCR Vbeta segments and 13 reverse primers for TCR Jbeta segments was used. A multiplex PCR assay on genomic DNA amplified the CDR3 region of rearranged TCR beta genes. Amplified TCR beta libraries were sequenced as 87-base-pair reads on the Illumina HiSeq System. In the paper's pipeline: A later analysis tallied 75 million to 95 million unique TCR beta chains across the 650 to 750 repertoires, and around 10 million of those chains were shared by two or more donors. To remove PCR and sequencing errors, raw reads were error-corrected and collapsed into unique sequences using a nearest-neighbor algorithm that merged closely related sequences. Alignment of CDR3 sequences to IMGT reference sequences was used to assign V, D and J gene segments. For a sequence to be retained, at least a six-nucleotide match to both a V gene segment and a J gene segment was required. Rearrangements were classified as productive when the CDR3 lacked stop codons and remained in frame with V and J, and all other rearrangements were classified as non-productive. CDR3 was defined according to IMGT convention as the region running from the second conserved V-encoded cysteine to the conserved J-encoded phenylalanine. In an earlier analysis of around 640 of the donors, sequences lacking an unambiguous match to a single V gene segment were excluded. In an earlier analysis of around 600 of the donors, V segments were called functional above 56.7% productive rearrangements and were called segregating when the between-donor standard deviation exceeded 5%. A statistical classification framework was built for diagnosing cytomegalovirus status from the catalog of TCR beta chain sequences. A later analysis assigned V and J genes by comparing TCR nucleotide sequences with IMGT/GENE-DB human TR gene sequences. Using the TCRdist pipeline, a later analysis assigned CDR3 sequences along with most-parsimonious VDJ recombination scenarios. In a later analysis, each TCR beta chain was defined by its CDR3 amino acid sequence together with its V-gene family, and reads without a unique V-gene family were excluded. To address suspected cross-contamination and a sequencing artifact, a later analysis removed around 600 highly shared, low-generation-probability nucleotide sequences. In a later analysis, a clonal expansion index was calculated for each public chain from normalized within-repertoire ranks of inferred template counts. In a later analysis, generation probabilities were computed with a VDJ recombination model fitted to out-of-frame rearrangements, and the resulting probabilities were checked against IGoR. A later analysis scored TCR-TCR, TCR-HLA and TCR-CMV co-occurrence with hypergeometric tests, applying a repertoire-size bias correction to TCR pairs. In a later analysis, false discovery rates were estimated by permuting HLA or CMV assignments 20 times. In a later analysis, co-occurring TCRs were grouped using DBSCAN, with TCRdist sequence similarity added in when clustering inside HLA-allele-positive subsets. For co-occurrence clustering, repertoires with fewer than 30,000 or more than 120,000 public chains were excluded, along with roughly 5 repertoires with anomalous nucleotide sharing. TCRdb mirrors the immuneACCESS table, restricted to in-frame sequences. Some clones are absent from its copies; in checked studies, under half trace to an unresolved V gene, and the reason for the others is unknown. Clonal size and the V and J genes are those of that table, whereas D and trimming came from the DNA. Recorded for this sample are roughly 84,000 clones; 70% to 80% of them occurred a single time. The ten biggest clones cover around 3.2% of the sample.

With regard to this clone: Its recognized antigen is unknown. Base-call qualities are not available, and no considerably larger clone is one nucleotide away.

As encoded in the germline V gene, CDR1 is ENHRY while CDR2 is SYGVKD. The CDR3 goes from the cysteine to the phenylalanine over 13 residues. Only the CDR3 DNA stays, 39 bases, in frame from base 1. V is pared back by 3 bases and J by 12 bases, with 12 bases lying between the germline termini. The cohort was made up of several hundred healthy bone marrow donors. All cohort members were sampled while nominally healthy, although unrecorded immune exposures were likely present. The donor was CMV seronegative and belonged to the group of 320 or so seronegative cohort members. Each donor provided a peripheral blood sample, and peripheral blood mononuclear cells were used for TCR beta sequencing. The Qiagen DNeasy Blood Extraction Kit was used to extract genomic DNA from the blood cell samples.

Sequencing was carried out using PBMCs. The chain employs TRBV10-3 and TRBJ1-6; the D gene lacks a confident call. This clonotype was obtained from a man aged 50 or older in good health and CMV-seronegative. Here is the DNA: TGTGCCATCAGTGATAAAAACACGGGACCCCTCCACTTT. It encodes CAISDKNTGPLHF.